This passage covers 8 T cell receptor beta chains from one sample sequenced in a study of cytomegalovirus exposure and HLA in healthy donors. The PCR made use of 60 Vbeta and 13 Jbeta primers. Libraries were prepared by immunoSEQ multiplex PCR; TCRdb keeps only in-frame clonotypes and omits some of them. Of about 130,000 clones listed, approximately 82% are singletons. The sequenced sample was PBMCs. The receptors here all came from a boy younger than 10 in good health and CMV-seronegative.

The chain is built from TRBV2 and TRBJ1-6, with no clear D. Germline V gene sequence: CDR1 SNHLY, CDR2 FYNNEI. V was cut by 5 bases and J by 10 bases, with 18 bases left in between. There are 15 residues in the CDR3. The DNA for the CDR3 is TGTGCCAGCAGTCCGGATAGCACTATACGATCACCCCTCCACTTT. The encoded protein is CASSPDSTIRSPLHF. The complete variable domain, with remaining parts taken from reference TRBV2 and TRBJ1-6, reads EPEVTQTPSHQVTQMGQEVILRCVPISNHLYFYWYRQILGQKVEFLVSFYNNEISEKSEIFDDQFSVERPDGSNFTLKIRSTKLEDSAMYFCASSPDSTIRSPLHFGNGTRLTVT.

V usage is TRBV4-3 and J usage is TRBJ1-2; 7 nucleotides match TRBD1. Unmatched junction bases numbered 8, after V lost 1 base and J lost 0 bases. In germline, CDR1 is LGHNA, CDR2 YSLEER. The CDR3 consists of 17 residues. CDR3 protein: CASSQGSRGNSNYGYTF. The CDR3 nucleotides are TGCGCCAGCAGCCAAGGTTCCAGGGGGAACTCTAACTATGGCTACACCTTC.

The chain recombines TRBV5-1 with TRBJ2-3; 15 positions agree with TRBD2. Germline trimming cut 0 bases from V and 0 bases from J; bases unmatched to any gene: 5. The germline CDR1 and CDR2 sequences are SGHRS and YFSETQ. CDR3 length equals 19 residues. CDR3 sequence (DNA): TGCGCCAGCAGCTTGGGAAGGACTAGCGGGAGGGTTAGCACAGATACGCAGTATTTT. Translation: CASSLGRTSGRVSTDTQYF.

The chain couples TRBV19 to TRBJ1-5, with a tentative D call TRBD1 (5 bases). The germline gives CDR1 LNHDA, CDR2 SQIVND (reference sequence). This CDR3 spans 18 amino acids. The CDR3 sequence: CVPRTLGEGQYSNQPQHF. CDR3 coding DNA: TGTGTTCCCCGGACCCTAGGGGAAGGCCAATATAGCAATCAGCCCCAGCATTTT.

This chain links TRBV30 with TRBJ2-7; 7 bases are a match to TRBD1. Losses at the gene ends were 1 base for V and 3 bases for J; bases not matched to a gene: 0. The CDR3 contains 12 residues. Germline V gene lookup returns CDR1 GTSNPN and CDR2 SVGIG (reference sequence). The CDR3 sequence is CAWSGQGYEQYV. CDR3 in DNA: TGTGCCTGGAGTGGACAGGGCTACGAGCAGTACGTC.

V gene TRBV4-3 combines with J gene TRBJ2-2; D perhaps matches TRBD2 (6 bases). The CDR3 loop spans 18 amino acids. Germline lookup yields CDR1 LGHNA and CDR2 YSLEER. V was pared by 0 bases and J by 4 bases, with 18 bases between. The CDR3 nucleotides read TGCGCCAGCAGCCAAGATGTACCCGGGACTGGCACCACCGGGGAGCTGTTTTTT. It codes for CASSQDVPGTGTTGELFF.

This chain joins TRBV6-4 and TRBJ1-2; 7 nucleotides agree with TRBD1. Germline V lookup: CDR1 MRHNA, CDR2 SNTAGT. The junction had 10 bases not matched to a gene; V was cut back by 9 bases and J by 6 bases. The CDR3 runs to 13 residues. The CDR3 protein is CASRTGEADGYTF. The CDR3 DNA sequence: TGTGCCAGTAGAACAGGGGAAGCCGATGGCTACACCTTC.

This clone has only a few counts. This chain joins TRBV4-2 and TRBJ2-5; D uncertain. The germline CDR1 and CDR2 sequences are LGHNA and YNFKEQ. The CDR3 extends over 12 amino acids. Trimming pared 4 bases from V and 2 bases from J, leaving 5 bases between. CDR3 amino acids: CASSLGQETQYF. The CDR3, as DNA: TGTGCCAGCAGCCTCGGGCAAGAGACCCAGTACTTC.